The 30 T cell receptor beta chains in this list originate from one sample, sequenced in a study of Tregs in tolerant kidney transplant recipients. TCRdb keeps only in-frame clones here, not all; method: immunoSEQ multiplex PCR. Among 20,000 to 25,000 clones listed, 81% were seen once. Mixed chimerism was transient after nonmyeloablative marrow transplants from related graft donors. Specimen: CD8+ T cells from blood (PBMCs), collected 6 months after the transplant. The receptor set was obtained from a human patient who received a combined kidney and bone marrow transplant. Some T cells may have originated in the graft donor.

The V gene is TRBV18, the J gene TRBJ1-2; TRBD1 agrees at 10 bases. The CDR3 totals 15 residues. After removal of 0 bases from V and 6 bases from J, the junction contained 4 bases not matched to a gene. Per germline, CDR1 KGHSH and CDR2 LQKENI. The DNA for the CDR3 is TGTGCCAGCTCACCACCGGGACAGGGGAAGGATGGCTACACCTTC. It yields the protein CASSPPGQGKDGYTF. Full variable domain (remainder filled in from reference TRBV18 and TRBJ1-2): NAGVMQNPRHLVRRRGQEARLRCSPMKGHSHVYWYRQLPEEGLKFMVYLQKENIIDESGMPKERFSAEFPKEGPSILRIQQVVRGDSAAYFCASSPPGQGKDGYTFGSGTRLTVV.

The gene calls are TRBV7-2 and TRBJ1-4; 7 bases map to TRBD1. The CDR3 totals 16 residues. V was clipped by 5 bases and J by 5 bases; unmatched bases: 11. Looked up from germline, CDR1 is SGHTA and CDR2 is FQGNSA. The chain's CDR3 is CASSPGWGTENEKLFF. CDR3 DNA: TGTGCCAGCAGCCCTGGCTGGGGGACAGAGAATGAAAAACTGTTTTTT.

J is TRBJ2-7 and V is TRBV4-2, with D hard to call. The CDR3 totals 13 residues. V was cut by 3 bases and J by 3 bases, with 9 bases left in between. Germline V gives CDR1 LGHNA, CDR2 YNFKEQ. The CDR3 region is CASSHYSNYEQYF. The CDR3 nucleotides read TGTGCCAGCAGCCATTACTCCAACTACGAGCAGTACTTC.

V is TRBV10-3 and J is TRBJ2-1; 7 bases agree with TRBD2. CDR1 and CDR2 (germline): ENHRY, SYGVKD. The CDR3 is 17 residues long. V was pared by 10 bases and J by 2 bases, with 17 bases of the junction left unmatched. The CDR3 region is CATVRGEERGPYNEQFF. The CDR3 DNA reads as TGTGCCACTGTCCGGGGGGAAGAGCGGGGTCCCTACAATGAGCAGTTCTTC.

The chain uses TRBV7-9 and TRBJ2-1, with D possibly TRBD2 on 5 matching bases. Germline CDR1 SEHNR, CDR2 FQNEAQ (reference sequence). The CDR3 runs to 16 residues. V shed 5 bases and J shed 0 bases, with 14 bases lying between them. CDR3 residues: CASSPSRESSYNEQFF. In DNA form, the CDR3 reads TGTGCCAGCAGCCCTAGTAGGGAGAGCTCCTACAATGAGCAGTTCTTC.

The chain carries TRBV6-1 and TRBJ2-7; possible D gene TRBD1, 6 bases. V lost 7 bases and J 4 bases, leaving 8 bases between the germline ends. This CDR3 has 11 residues. The V gene's germline CDR1 is MNHNS and CDR2 SASEGT. CDR3: CASTQGYEQYF. In DNA form, the CDR3 reads TGTGCCAGCACCCAGGGGTACGAGCAGTACTTC.

CDR3 loop: CASSLFRLETQYF. The CDR3, as DNA: TGTGCCAGCAGCTTGTTCAGGTTAGAGACCCAGTACTTC. The chain recombines TRBV11-1 with TRBJ2-5; D call uncertain. V lost 3 bases, J lost 4 bases, and 9 bases lay in between. The germline V gene has CDR1 SGHAT and CDR2 FQDESV (reference sequence). CDR3 length: 13 amino acids. Full variable domain (missing parts from reference TRBV11-1 and TRBJ2-5): EAEVAQSPRYKITEKSQAVAFWCDPISGHATLYWYRQILGQGPELLVQFQDESVVDDSQLPKDRFSAERLKGVDSTLKIQPAELGDSAMYLCASSLFRLETQYFGPGTRLLVL.

V usage is TRBV19 and J usage is TRBJ1-2; TRBD1 is a possible D gene (6 bases). Trimming took 4 bases from V and 7 from J, leaving 10 bases between them. The germline CDR1 and CDR2 sequences are LNHDA and SQIVND (reference sequence). The CDR3 contains 12 residues. The CDR3, as DNA: TGTGCCAGTAGTAAGGACAGAACTGGCTACACCTTC. Translating it yields CASSKDRTGYTF.

This clone was counted a few times. The chain joins TRBV7-8 to TRBJ2-1; 7 bases are shared with TRBD2. The V gene's germline CDR1 is SGHVS and CDR2 FQNEAQ. Trimming at V came to 3 bases and at J to 3 bases, leaving 8 bases not matched to a gene. This CDR3 region has 16 residues. The CDR3 sequence: CASSLFGGSIYNEQFF. CDR3 nucleotide sequence: TGTGCCAGCAGCTTGTTCGGCGGGAGTATCTACAATGAGCAGTTCTTC.

The chain employs TRBV10-3 and TRBJ2-1; TRBD1 agrees at 9 bases. From germline, CDR1 is ENHRY and CDR2 SYGVKD. CDR3 length: 16 residues. With V trimmed by 3 bases and J by 4 bases, 7 bases remained unmatched. CDR3 nucleotide sequence: TGTGCCATCAGTGATCTCGGGACAGGGATATACAATGAGCAGTTCTTC. Protein sequence: CAISDLGTGIYNEQFF.

The J gene is TRBJ2-1, the V gene TRBV5-1; D might be TRBD2 (6 bases). Trimming took 0 bases from V and 0 from J, leaving 7 bases between them. The CDR3 is 15 amino acids. Germline V gene data show CDR1 as SGHRS and CDR2 as YFSETQ. The CDR3 bases are TGCGCCAGCAGCTTGGCCGGGAGCTCCTACAATGAGCAGTTCTTC. Translation gives CASSLAGSSYNEQFF.

This clone was seen a few times. V usage is TRBV4-2 and J usage is TRBJ2-3, with 8 bases lining up with TRBD2. This CDR3 is 15 amino acids long. Germline V gene lookup returns CDR1 LGHNA and CDR2 YNFKEQ. V dropped 4 bases and J dropped 1; count of bases not matched to a gene: 4. The CDR3 DNA is TGTGCCAGCAGCCGCCTAGCGGGTGGCACAGATACGCAGTATTTT. This encodes CASSRLAGGTDTQYF.

This clone was detected once. The chain joins TRBV13 to TRBJ2-5, with a tentative D call TRBD2 (5 bases). Per the germline V gene, CDR1 is PRHDT and CDR2 is FYEKMQ (reference sequence). CDR3 length: 14 amino acids. Trimming removed 0 bases from V and 7 bases from J, with 12 bases in between. CDR3 sequence reads: CASSLGPESGTQYF. The CDR3 coding sequence is TGTGCCAGCAGCTTAGGTCCCGAAAGCGGGACCCAGTACTTC.

The chain couples TRBV7-9 to TRBJ1-2; TRBD1 might be the D (5 bases). Germline CDR1 is SEHNR and CDR2 is FQNEAQ (reference sequence). This CDR3 is 14 amino acids long. Trimming took 4 bases from V and 4 from J, leaving 13 bases between them. The CDR3 DNA reads as TGTGCCAGCAGCTCTGGGGGGAGTTTCTATGGCTACACCTTC. As protein: CASSSGGSFYGYTF.

This chain links TRBV10-2 with TRBJ2-1; D call uncertain. There are 13 residues in the CDR3. The V and J ends lost 5 bases and 8 bases respectively, with 13 bases between them. In germline, CDR1 is WSHSY, CDR2 SAAADI. CDR3 sequence (DNA): TGCGCCAGCAGTAAGCATCAGGTCGATGAGCAGTTCTTC. Amino acid sequence: CASSKHQVDEQFF.

The rearrangement links TRBV5-1 to TRBJ2-3, with D tentatively TRBD1 (5 bases). V lost 4 bases and J 2 bases, leaving 14 bases between the germline ends. The germline CDR1 and CDR2 sequences are SGHRS and YFSETQ. CDR3 length equals 15 residues. CDR3 DNA: TGCGCCAGCAGCACCGACAGATTTCCCACAGATACGCAGTATTTT. Its protein is CASSTDRFPTDTQYF. The entire variable domain, with the rest obtained from reference TRBV5-1 and TRBJ2-3, is as follows: KAGVTQTPRYLIKTRGQQVTLSCSPISGHRSVSWYQQTPGQGLQFLFEYFSETQRNKGNFPGRFSGRQFSNSRSEMNVSTLELGDSALYLCASSTDRFPTDTQYFGPGTRLTVL.

In this sample, this clone turned up once. This sequence joins TRBV27 and TRBJ1-2; the match to TRBD1 covers 7 bases. CDR1 MNHEY and CDR2 SMNVEV come from the germline V gene (reference sequence). The junction had 4 bases not matched to a gene; V was cut back by 0 bases and J by 3 bases. CDR3 length: 15 residues. The CDR3 sequence: CASSLSTGPDYGYTF. For the CDR3, the DNA is TGTGCCAGCAGTTTATCGACAGGGCCCGACTATGGCTACACCTTC.

The gene calls are TRBV11-3 and TRBJ2-3; unclear D gene. Germline values: CDR1 SGHNT, CDR2 YENEEA. Trimming pared 3 bases from V and 2 bases from J, leaving 12 bases between. The CDR3 totals 15 residues. CDR3 sequence reads: CASSFTAATTDTQYF. CDR3 coding DNA: TGTGCCAGCAGCTTTACGGCAGCGACCACAGATACGCAGTATTTT. The variable domain in full, completed from reference TRBV11-3 and TRBJ2-3, reads EAGVVQSPRYKIIEKKQPVAFWCNPISGHNTLYWYLQNLGQGPELLIRYENEEAVDDSQLPKDRFSAERLKGVDSTLKIQPAELGDSAVYLCASSFTAATTDTQYFGPGTRLTVL.

V and J are TRBV4-1 and TRBJ2-7; 9 nucleotides align to TRBD2. The junction had 3 bases not matched to a gene; V was cut back by 1 base and J by 2 bases. Germline V gene sequence: CDR1 MGHRA, CDR2 YSYEKL. The length of the CDR3 is 15 residues. The CDR3 nucleotides read TGCGCCAGCAGCCAAGCGGGACTAGCACCCTACGAGCAGTACTTC. This sequence encodes CASSQAGLAPYEQYF.

The genes are TRBV5-1 and TRBJ2-1, with unresolved D. CDR1 is SGHRS, CDR2 YFSETQ, per germline. The germline V and J ends were trimmed by 1 base and 7 bases, with 3 bases remaining between them. CDR3 length equals 11 residues. CDR3 coding DNA: TGCGCCAGCAGCTTGTCAAATGAGCAGTTCTTC. Amino acids: CASSLSNEQFF.

In its sample, this clone is large (0.1 to 1%). The chain combines TRBV7-6 with TRBJ1-2; D gene uncertain. Trimming removed 1 base from V and 6 bases from J, with 6 bases in between. CDR1 and CDR2 (germline): SGHVS, FNYEAQ. The CDR3 loop spans 12 amino acids. CDR3 region: CASSLDPDGYTF. The CDR3 DNA reads as TGTGCCAGCAGCTTAGACCCGGATGGCTACACCTTC.

This chain uses TRBV4-1 with TRBJ1-2; 7 bases align to TRBD1. With V trimmed by 0 bases and J by 3 bases, 4 bases remained unmatched. Per the germline V gene, CDR1 is MGHRA and CDR2 is YSYEKL. The CDR3 has 15 residues. CDR3 sequence reads: CASSQEQGEDYGYTF. As DNA, the CDR3 is TGCGCCAGCAGCCAAGAGCAGGGGGAGGACTATGGCTACACCTTC.

The sample holds one count of this clone. V is TRBV2 and J is TRBJ2-7; 9 bases match TRBD2. CDR1 SNHLY and CDR2 FYNNEI come from the germline V gene. V lost 5 bases and J lost 5; bases outside the gene matches: 10. The CDR3 is 15 amino acids. DNA of the CDR3: TGTGCCAGCAGTAGTAGCGGGAGCTTCCCTCACGAGCAGTACTTC. Translation: CASSSSGSFPHEQYF.

This chain links TRBV9 with TRBJ2-1, with TRBD2 matching over 12 bases. The CDR3 loop spans 17 amino acids. With V trimmed by 3 bases and J by 12 bases, 16 bases remained unmatched. Germline CDR1 and CDR2: SGDLS and YYNGEE. The CDR3 loop reads CASSETPSSGRVKGQFF. The CDR3 coding sequence is TGTGCCAGCAGCGAAACCCCCTCTAGCGGGAGGGTAAAAGGGCAGTTCTTC.

This clone is classed as medium-sized (0.01 to 0.1%). This rearrangement joins TRBV28 to TRBJ1-1; D remains unclear. Germline V gene data show CDR1 as MDHEN and CDR2 as SYDVKM. The CDR3 loop spans 14 amino acids. V was cut by 1 base and J by 4 bases, with 10 bases left in between. CDR3 coding DNA: TGTGCCAGCAGTTTATTCGCGAGGGCCACTGAAGCTTTCTTT. It yields the protein CASSLFARATEAFF.

V is TRBV4-1 and J is TRBJ1-1; D is unresolved. Trimming pared 0 bases from V and 0 bases from J, leaving 5 bases between. The CDR3 covers 14 residues. Per the germline V gene, CDR1 is MGHRA and CDR2 is YSYEKL. CDR3 bases: TGCGCCAGCAGCCAAGATCACTTGAACACTGAAGCTTTCTTT. Its protein is CASSQDHLNTEAFF.

V usage is TRBV13 and J usage is TRBJ1-4, with TRBD1 matching 8 bases. Looked up from germline, CDR1 is PRHDT and CDR2 is FYEKMQ (reference sequence). CDR3 length: 15 residues. Trimming at V came to 5 bases and at J to 9 bases, leaving 11 bases not matched to a gene. The CDR3 DNA sequence: TGTGCCAGCAGCCTGGGTTCGGGACAGGTGAAAAAACTGTTTTTT. This gives the protein CASSLGSGQVKKLFF.

This CDR3 is CASSKKEADRTGAYEQYF. CDR3 DNA: TGTGCCAGCAGCAAAAAAGAGGCGGATCGGACAGGGGCCTACGAGCAGTACTTC. This chain uses TRBV21-1 with TRBJ2-7; the table gives TRBD1 as D, unverified against the DNA. TRBV21-1 is a known pseudogene. The CDR3 spans 18 residues.

V is TRBV30 and J is TRBJ2-5; 16 nucleotides line up with TRBD2. This CDR3 is 20 amino acids long. Germline CDR1 is GTSNPN and CDR2 is SVGIG (reference sequence). V was clipped by 3 bases and J by 4 bases; unmatched bases: 17. CDR3 amino acids: CAWRDPAGLAGGPRRETQYF. In DNA, the CDR3 is TGTGCCTGGAGGGATCCCGCGGGACTAGCGGGAGGGCCGAGAAGAGAGACCCAGTACTTC. Full variable domain (missing parts from reference TRBV30 and TRBJ2-5): SQTIHQWPATLVQPVGSPLSLECTVEGTSNPNLYWYRQAAGRGLQLLFYSVGIGQISSEVPQNLSASRPQDRQFILSSKKLLLSDSGFYLCAWRDPAGLAGGPRRETQYFGPGTRLLVL.

The chain has TRBV7-2 and TRBJ2-7, with 10 bases fitting TRBD2. V gave up 5 bases and J gave up 3 bases; unmatched junction bases: 7. From germline, CDR1 is SGHTA and CDR2 FQGNSA. CDR3 length equals 15 residues. The CDR3 loop reads CASSETSGVHYEQYF. CDR3 DNA: TGTGCCAGCAGCGAAACTAGCGGGGTCCACTACGAGCAGTACTTC.